The 14 T cell receptor beta chains given below trace back to one sample, sequenced in a study of T cell changes during pregnancy in multiple sclerosis. The table came from immunoSEQ multiplex PCR; TCRdb's copy has only in-frame clones and leaves some out. The sample holds more than 55,000 clones, 92% seen once. Sequenced here: peripheral blood, sampled in the first trimester of pregnancy. Receptors were obtained from a female donor with multiple sclerosis, enrolled in a pregnancy study.

J is TRBJ2-7 and V is TRBV7-2; 9 positions agree with TRBD2. The ends lost 5 bases at V and 0 bases at J; junction bases unmatched: 5. The CDR3 covers 15 residues. From germline, CDR1 is SGHTA and CDR2 FQGNSA. The CDR3 DNA is TGTGCCAGCAGCGCCGGACTAGCGAGCTCCTACGAGCAGTACTTC. The encoded protein is CASSAGLASSYEQYF.

The genes are TRBV9 and TRBJ2-4; TRBD1 aligns across 8 bases. J gave up 4 bases and V 3 bases, and 6 bases lay outside the gene matches. CDR1 and CDR2 (germline): SGDLS, YYNGEE. The CDR3 contains 15 residues. Here the CDR3 DNA reads TGTGCCAGCAGCGCCGAGGACAGGGAAAAAAACATTCAGTACTTC. This gives the protein CASSAEDREKNIQYF.

The chain has TRBV7-3 and TRBJ2-2; D is uncertain. The CDR3 extends over 15 amino acids. Germline V gene sequence: CDR1 SGHTA, CDR2 FQGTGA. V lost 2 bases and J lost 0, with 7 bases in between. CDR3 sequence: CASSLGTANTGELFF. In DNA form, the CDR3 reads TGTGCCAGCAGCTTAGGCACCGCGAACACCGGGGAGCTGTTTTTT. Together with reference TRBV7-3 and TRBJ2-2, the CDR3 gives the full variable domain: GAGVSQTPSNKVTEKGKYVELRCDPISGHTALYWYRQSLGQGPEFLIYFQGTGAADDSGLPNDRFFAVRPEGSVSTLKIQRTERGDSAVYLCASSLGTANTGELFFGEGSRLTVL.

This chain uses TRBV19 with TRBJ1-6; tentatively, D is TRBD1 (5 bases). The CDR3 is made up of 17 amino acids. The germline V gene encodes CDR1 LNHDA and CDR2 SQIVND (reference sequence). Trimming took 5 bases from V and 10 from J, leaving 24 bases between them. The CDR3 protein is CASSGGVGAVKGSPLHF. The CDR3 DNA reads as TGTGCCAGTAGTGGAGGGGTAGGGGCCGTTAAAGGATCACCCCTCCACTTT.

This chain links TRBV6-5 with TRBJ2-7; 7 nucleotides line up with TRBD2. J was trimmed by 4 bases and V by 0 bases; bases with no gene match: 3. This CDR3 has 14 amino acids. CDR1 MNHEY and CDR2 SVGAGI come from the germline V gene. CDR3 bases: TGTGCCAGCAGTTACTCGTCGGGGGGATACGAGCAGTACTTC. Amino acids: CASSYSSGGYEQYF.

V is TRBV7-9 and J is TRBJ2-3, with 10 nucleotides matching TRBD2. The V gene end was trimmed by 5 bases and the J gene end by 0 bases; junction bases not matched to a gene: 8. The CDR3 totals 17 residues. Germline V gene lookup returns CDR1 SEHNR and CDR2 FQNEAQ (reference sequence). Here the CDR3 reads CASSLTSGALSTDTQYF. The CDR3 bases are TGTGCCAGCAGCCTTACTAGCGGGGCCCTTAGCACAGATACGCAGTATTTT.

This sequence joins TRBV6-5 and TRBJ1-1, with a weak D call TRBD1 (6 bases). This CDR3 has 13 amino acids. Looked up from germline, CDR1 is MNHEY and CDR2 is SVGAGI. With 2 bases removed from V and 6 bases from J, the gap between germline ends came to 10 bases. The CDR3 coding sequence is TGTGCCAGCAGTTACGTTAGGGGGTCTGAAGCTTTCTTT. Amino acids: CASSYVRGSEAFF.

This clone was picked up one time. This rearrangement joins TRBV9 to TRBJ2-2; D is uncertain. From germline, CDR1 is SGDLS and CDR2 YYNGEE. The CDR3 contains 16 residues. V lost 4 bases, J lost 0 bases, and 13 bases lay in between. The CDR3 here is CASSPKEFANTGELFF. In nucleotides, the CDR3 is TGTGCCAGCAGCCCCAAAGAGTTCGCGAACACCGGGGAGCTGTTTTTT.

The genes are TRBV7-3 and TRBJ2-2, with D perhaps matching TRBD2 (6 bases). With 6 bases removed from V and 1 base from J, the gap between germline ends came to 15 bases. The CDR3 loop spans 16 amino acids. Germline loops: CDR1 SGHTA, CDR2 FQGTGA. The CDR3 bases are TGTGCCAGCAGTCTCACGAGGGACTTGAACACCGGGGAGCTGTTTTTT. This encodes CASSLTRDLNTGELFF.

This clone was observed once. The chain has TRBV25-1 and TRBJ2-4; maybe TRBD2 (5 bases). Germline-derived CDR1 and CDR2 are MGHDK and SYGVNS. The CDR3 runs to 15 residues. V was cut by 8 bases and J by 0 bases, with 14 bases left in between. CDR3 bases: TGTGCCAGCGGACTCGGGATGATAGCCAAAAACATTCAGTACTTC. Translation: CASGLGMIAKNIQYF.

The rearrangement links TRBV2 to TRBJ2-3; 8 bases are shared with TRBD2. Trimming removed 7 bases from V and 6 bases from J; junction bases left unmatched: 12. The CDR3 contains 15 residues. Germline-derived CDR1 and CDR2 are SNHLY and FYNNEI. CDR3 nucleotides: TGTGCCAGCACTAAAGCGGGAGCATACCCGGATACGCAGTATTTT. Encoded protein: CASTKAGAYPDTQYF.

This chain links TRBV5-5 with TRBJ2-5; perhaps TRBD2 as D (6 bases). Germline CDR1 reads SGHKS; CDR2 reads YYEKEE (reference sequence). The CDR3 is made up of 14 amino acids. V gave up 5 bases and J gave up 4 bases, with 15 bases separating them. As DNA, the CDR3 is TGTGCCAGCAGTCTAGGAGGGTGGGGAGAGACCCAGTACTTC. It specifies CASSLGGWGETQYF.

J is TRBJ2-2 and V is TRBV5-4, with 12 bases matching TRBD1. The CDR3 runs 16 residues. V shed 4 bases, J shed 6 bases, and the junction held 7 bases outside the gene matches. In germline, CDR1 is SGHNT, CDR2 YYREEE (reference sequence). The CDR3 loop is CASSDGTGGISGELFF. The CDR3 DNA reads TGTGCCAGCAGCGATGGGACAGGGGGCATTTCCGGGGAGCTGTTTTTT.

The V gene is TRBV14, the J gene TRBJ1-4; TRBD1 agrees at 9 bases. The V gene end was trimmed by 2 bases and the J gene end by 8 bases; junction bases not matched to a gene: 9. Germline CDR1 reads SGHDN; CDR2 reads FVKESK. The CDR3 is 16 residues long. The CDR3 sequence is CASSQIGTGKKEKLFF. The DNA for the CDR3 is TGTGCCAGCAGCCAAATAGGGACAGGGAAAAAGGAAAAACTGTTTTTT. Together with reference TRBV14 and TRBJ1-4, the CDR3 gives the full variable domain: EAGVTQFPSHSVIEKGQTVTLRCDPISGHDNLYWYRRVMGKEIKFLLHFVKESKQDESGMPNNRFLAERTGGTYSTLKVQPAELEDSGVYFCASSQIGTGKKEKLFFGSGTQLSVL.